A selection of T cell receptor beta chains follows, all from one sample in a study of neoadjuvant nivolumab and ipilimumab in lung cancer. Assay used: immunoSEQ multiplex PCR; TCRdb lists only in-frame clones, some missing. This sample has 40,000 to 60,000 clones, with 75% to 90% found just once. Here the sequenced sample was blood, taken before neoadjuvant nivolumab, alone or with ipilimumab. Source of these receptors: an adult with non-small cell lung cancer. Some clones in this sample may be carry-over from other donors' samples. The CDR3 runs from the conserved cysteine through the conserved F or W. Only some rows state a clone size, as once, few, many or a class for expanded clones.

.	TRBV18	CASSPARGAGTEAFF
.	TRBV5-5	CASREGGRYGYTF
.	TRBV5-1	CASSPLKGGTQYF
.	TRBV7-9	CASSRVGAANTEAFF
few	TRBV5-1	CASAPTATNEKLFF
medium-sized	TRBV9	CASGAPTSYEQYF
.	TRBV5-1	CASSLKGPGGNTEAFF
once	TRBV7-9	CASSQRGGSGTGELFF
.	TRBV19	CASRRTGEGEQYF
once	TRBV30	CAWSGARDTEAFF
.	TRBV9	CASSFGAGGIQETQYF
once	TRBV29-1	CSVERTSYEQYF
.	TRBV15	CATSRDLRGQNGYTF
once	TRBV7-2	CASSPRQGPEGYTF
.	TRBV6-5	CASSRPGTGYNEQFF
.	TRBV7-9	CASSPIAGVRETQYF
.	TRBV11-2	CASSLGASGSETGELFF
.	TRBV5-1	CASSLLGVQETQYF
once	TRBV7-9	CASSPRGLAGTGELFF
.	TRBV6-5	CASSRDRPNTEAFF
once	TRBV20-1	CSAEDQETQYF
.	TRBV5-1	CASSTGTGDLGAFF
.	TRBV29-1	CSVTGISGNTIYF
.	TRBV12-1	CASSPQAADGTDTQYF
.	TRBV27	CASTRSGSYNEQFF